This TCR beta chain was sequenced in a study of circulating and synovial CD4+ cells in juvenile arthritis. Study outcomes and limitations: Compared with bulk blood, circulating pathogenic-like lymphocytes shared substantially more CDR3 sequences with synovial T cells. CPL versus bulk CD4 samples: T cell genome counts differed by at least an order of magnitude. Diversity here was lower than in bulk blood CD4 cells.

The assay was immunoSEQ multiplex PCR, and TCRdb's table has in-frame clones only and misses some. The repertoire has fewer than 35,000 clones, less than 97% of them found once; the top ten carry under 0.2%. Details on this clone: Its antigen is not identified.

Sequenced input: CD4+ T cells from blood. The sequence was collected from a human donor with juvenile idiopathic arthritis.

The CDR3 loop is CASSRPTSGRYEQYF. CDR3 in DNA: TGCGCCAGCAGCCGGCCGACTAGCGGCAGATACGAGCAGTACTTC. The chain combines TRBV4-1 with TRBJ2-7, with 9 bases matching TRBD2. V was clipped by 4 bases and J by 4 bases; unmatched bases: 8. The CDR3 has 15 amino acids. Germline V CDR1 and CDR2: MGHRA, YSYEKL.